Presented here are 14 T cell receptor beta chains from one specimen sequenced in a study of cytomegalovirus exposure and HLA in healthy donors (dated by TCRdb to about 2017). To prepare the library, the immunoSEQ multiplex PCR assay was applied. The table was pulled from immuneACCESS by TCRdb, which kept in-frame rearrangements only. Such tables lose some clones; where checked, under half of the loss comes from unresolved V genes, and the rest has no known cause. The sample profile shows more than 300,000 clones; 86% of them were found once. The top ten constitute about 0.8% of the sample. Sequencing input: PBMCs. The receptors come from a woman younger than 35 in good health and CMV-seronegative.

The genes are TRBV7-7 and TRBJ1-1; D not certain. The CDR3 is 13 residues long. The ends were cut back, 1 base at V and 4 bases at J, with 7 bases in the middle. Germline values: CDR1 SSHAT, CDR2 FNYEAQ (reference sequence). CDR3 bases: TGTGCCAGCAGCTTAGTGGAGGGCACTGAAGCTTTCTTT. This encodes CASSLVEGTEAFF.

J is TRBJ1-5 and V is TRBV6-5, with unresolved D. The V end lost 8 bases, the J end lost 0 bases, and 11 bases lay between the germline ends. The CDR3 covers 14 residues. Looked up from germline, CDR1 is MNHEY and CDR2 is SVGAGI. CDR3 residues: CASGGLYSNQPQHF. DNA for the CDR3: TGTGCCAGCGGCGGCCTGTATAGCAATCAGCCCCAGCATTTT.

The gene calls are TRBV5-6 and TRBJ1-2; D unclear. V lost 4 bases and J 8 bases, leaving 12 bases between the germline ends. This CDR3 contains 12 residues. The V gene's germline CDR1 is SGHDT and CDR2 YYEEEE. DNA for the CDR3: TGTGCCAGCAGCCCCGGGGTGGGGGGCTACACCTTC. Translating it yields CASSPGVGGYTF.

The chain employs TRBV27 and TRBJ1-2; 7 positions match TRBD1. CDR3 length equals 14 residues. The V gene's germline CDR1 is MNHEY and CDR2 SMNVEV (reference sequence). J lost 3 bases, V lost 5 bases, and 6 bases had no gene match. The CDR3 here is CASSPRTGDYGYTF. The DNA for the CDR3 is TGTGCCAGCAGTCCCAGGACAGGCGACTATGGCTACACCTTC.

The CDR3 sequence is CASNAERVPYTDTQYF. As DNA, the CDR3 is TGTGCCAGTAACGCCGAGCGGGTCCCTTACACAGATACGCAGTATTTT. V and J are TRBV19 and TRBJ2-3, with D perhaps TRBD2 (6 bases). This CDR3 is built from 16 residues. CDR1 is LNHDA, CDR2 SQIVND, per germline (reference sequence). Trimming cost V 7 bases and J 2 bases, with 19 bases left between them.

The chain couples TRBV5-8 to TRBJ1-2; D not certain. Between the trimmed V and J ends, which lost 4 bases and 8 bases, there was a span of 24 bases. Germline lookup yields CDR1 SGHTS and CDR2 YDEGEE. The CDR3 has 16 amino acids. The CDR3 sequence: CASSPRWQIPIRGYTF. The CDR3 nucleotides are TGTGCCAGCAGCCCGAGGTGGCAGATACCGATTCGGGGCTACACCTTC.

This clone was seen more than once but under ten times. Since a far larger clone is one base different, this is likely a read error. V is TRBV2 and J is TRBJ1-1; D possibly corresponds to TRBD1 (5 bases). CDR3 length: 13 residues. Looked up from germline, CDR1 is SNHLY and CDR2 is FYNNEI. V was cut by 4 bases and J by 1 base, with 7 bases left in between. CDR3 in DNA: TGTGCCAGCAGTGGACAGACGAACACTGAAGCTTTCTTT. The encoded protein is CASSGQTNTEAFF.

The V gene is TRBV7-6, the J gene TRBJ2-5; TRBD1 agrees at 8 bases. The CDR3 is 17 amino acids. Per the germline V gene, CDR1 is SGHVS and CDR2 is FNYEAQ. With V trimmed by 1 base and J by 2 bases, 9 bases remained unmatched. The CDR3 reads CASSLGPGQGRQETQYF. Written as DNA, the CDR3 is TGTGCCAGCAGCTTAGGACCCGGACAGGGCCGACAAGAGACCCAGTACTTC.

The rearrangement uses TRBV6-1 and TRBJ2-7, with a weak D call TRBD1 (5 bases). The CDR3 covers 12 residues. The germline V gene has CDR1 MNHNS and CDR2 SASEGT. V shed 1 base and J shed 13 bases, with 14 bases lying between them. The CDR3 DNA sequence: TGTGCCAGCAGTGAAGGAGTAGGGGCCAACTACTTC. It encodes CASSEGVGANYF.

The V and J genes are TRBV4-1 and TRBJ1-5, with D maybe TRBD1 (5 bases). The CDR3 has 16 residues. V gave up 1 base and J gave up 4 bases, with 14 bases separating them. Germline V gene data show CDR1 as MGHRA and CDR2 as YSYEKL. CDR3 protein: CASSQVPGGGNQPQHF. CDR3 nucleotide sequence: TGCGCCAGCAGCCAAGTTCCGGGGGGAGGGAATCAGCCCCAGCATTTT.

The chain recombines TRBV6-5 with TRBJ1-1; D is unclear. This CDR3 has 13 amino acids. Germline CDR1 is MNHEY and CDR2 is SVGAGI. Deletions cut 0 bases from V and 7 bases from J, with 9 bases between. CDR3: CASSYSRAGEAFF. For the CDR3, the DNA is TGTGCCAGCAGTTACTCGAGGGCAGGTGAAGCTTTCTTT.

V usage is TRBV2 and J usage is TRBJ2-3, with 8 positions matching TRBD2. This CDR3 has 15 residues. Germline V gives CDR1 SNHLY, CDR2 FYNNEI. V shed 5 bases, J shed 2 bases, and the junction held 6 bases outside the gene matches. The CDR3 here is CASSMTSASTDTQYF. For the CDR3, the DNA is TGTGCCAGCAGTATGACTAGCGCTTCCACAGATACGCAGTATTTT.

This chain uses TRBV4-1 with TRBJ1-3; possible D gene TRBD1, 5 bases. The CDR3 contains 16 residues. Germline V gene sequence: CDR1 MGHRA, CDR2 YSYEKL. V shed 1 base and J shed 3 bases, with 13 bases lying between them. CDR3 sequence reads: CASSQGPGRDGNTIYF. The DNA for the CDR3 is TGCGCCAGCAGCCAAGGTCCGGGCAGGGATGGAAACACCATATATTTT.

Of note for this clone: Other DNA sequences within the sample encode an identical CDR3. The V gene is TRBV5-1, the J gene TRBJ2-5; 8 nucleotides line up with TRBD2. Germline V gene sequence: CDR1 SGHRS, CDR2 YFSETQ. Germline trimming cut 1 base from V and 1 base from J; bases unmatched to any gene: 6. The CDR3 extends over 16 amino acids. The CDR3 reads CASSLFPSGGQETQYF. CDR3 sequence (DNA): TGCGCCAGCAGCTTGTTTCCCAGCGGGGGCCAAGAGACCCAGTACTTC.